The 10 T cell receptor beta chains below were found in one sample sequenced in a study of blood T cell repertoires in COVID-19. Libraries were prepared by immunoSEQ multiplex PCR; TCRdb keeps only in-frame clonotypes and omits some of them. Of roughly 380,000 clones listed, more than 70% are singletons. Sequenced sample: peripheral blood. These receptor sequences come from a woman in her sixties with COVID-19, enrolled during active disease.

The gene calls are TRBV20-1 and TRBJ2-3; 10 nucleotides line up with TRBD2. This CDR3 region has 17 residues. The V segment lost 3 bases and the J segment 2 bases; nucleotides outside the gene matches: 11. Germline V CDR1 and CDR2: DFQATT, SNEGSKA (reference sequence). CDR3 coding DNA: TGCAGTGCTAGTGGGGTCCTAGCGGGGGAGTACACAGATACGCAGTATTTT. Translation gives CSASGVLAGEYTDTQYF.

This clone has a handful of counts. The CDR3 sequence: CSTDAAYGYTF. The CDR3 DNA follows: TGCAGTACAGACGCCGCCTATGGCTACACCTTC. The gene calls are TRBV20-1 and TRBJ1-2; D not resolved. CDR3 length: 11 residues. Trimming took off 8 bases at V and 4 bases at J, with 11 bases between the two ends. Germline-derived CDR1 and CDR2 are DFQATT and SNEGSKA (reference sequence).

The V gene is TRBV9, the J gene TRBJ1-1; D unclear. V lost 5 bases and J lost 3, with 11 bases in between. Per the germline V gene, CDR1 is SGDLS and CDR2 is YYNGEE. The CDR3 has 13 amino acids. DNA of the CDR3: TGTGCCAGCAGTAATGGGAGGTACACTGAAGCTTTCTTT. This codes for CASSNGRYTEAFF. Looking up the rest from reference TRBV9 and TRBJ1-1 gives the full variable domain: DSGVTQTPKHLITATGQRVTLRCSPRSGDLSVYWYQQSLDQGLQFLIQYYNGEERAKGNILERFSAQQFPDLHSELNLSSLELGDSALYFCASSNGRYTEAFFGQGTRLTVV.

This clone was seen a few times. The J gene is TRBJ1-5, the V gene TRBV9, with D perhaps TRBD1 (6 bases). The germline V gene has CDR1 SGDLS and CDR2 YYNGEE. This CDR3 is 15 amino acids long. Trimming left V 5 bases short and J 6 bases short, with 18 bases between. CDR3 bases: TGTGCCAGCAGTCTGGGGGGGCAGGGCGGTCAGCCCCAGCATTTT. This translates into CASSLGGQGGQPQHF. Full variable domain (outside the CDR3, taken from reference TRBV9 and TRBJ1-5): DSGVTQTPKHLITATGQRVTLRCSPRSGDLSVYWYQQSLDQGLQFLIQYYNGEERAKGNILERFSAQQFPDLHSELNLSSLELGDSALYFCASSLGGQGGQPQHFGDGTRLSIL.

This chain connects TRBV5-4 to TRBJ1-3, with D maybe TRBD1 (5 bases). CDR3 length: 15 amino acids. CDR1 and CDR2 from the germline V gene are SGHNT and YYREEE (reference sequence). With 3 bases removed from V and 0 bases from J, the gap between germline ends came to 10 bases. For the CDR3, the DNA is TGTGCCAGCAGCTCCGGACAAAGCTCTGGAAACACCATATATTTT. Its protein is CASSSGQSSGNTIYF.

The V and J genes are TRBV9 and TRBJ1-3, with D uncertain. Germline-derived CDR1 and CDR2 are SGDLS and YYNGEE. There are 13 residues in the CDR3. V was shortened by 5 bases and J by 1 base, with 7 bases between the two germline ends. CDR3 coding DNA: TGTGCCAGCAGGCCAGTGTCTGGAAACACCATATATTTT. Translated: CASRPVSGNTIYF.

The chain recombines TRBV19 with TRBJ2-1, with 10 bases matching TRBD2. The CDR3 totals 16 residues. V trimming: 6 bases; J trimming: 3 bases; junction bases outside the gene matches: 8. Germline lookup yields CDR1 LNHDA and CDR2 SQIVND (reference sequence). The CDR3 sequence is CASRVRASGGYNEQFF. CDR3 sequence (DNA): TGTGCCAGTAGGGTCAGGGCTAGCGGGGGCTACAATGAGCAGTTCTTC.

The chain recombines TRBV7-9 with TRBJ2-2, with TRBD1 matching 7 bases. Germline V gene data show CDR1 as SEHNR and CDR2 as FQNEAQ (reference sequence). The CDR3 covers 17 residues. J gave up 0 bases and V 7 bases, and 11 bases lay outside the gene matches. The CDR3 spells CASTPGQAAANTGELFF. The CDR3 bases are TGTGCCAGCACCCCCGGACAGGCCGCGGCGAACACCGGGGAGCTGTTTTTT.

This sequence joins TRBV19 and TRBJ1-2; D is ambiguous. Germline values: CDR1 LNHDA, CDR2 SQIVND (reference sequence). Trimming removed 6 bases from V and 0 bases from J, with 11 bases in between. This CDR3 is built from 14 residues. This CDR3 is CASRLQVANYGYTF. The CDR3 coding sequence is TGTGCCAGTAGGCTCCAGGTAGCTAACTATGGCTACACCTTC.

This clone has more than one count but fewer than ten. This chain connects TRBV28 to TRBJ1-1; 9 nucleotides line up with TRBD1. Germline assignment: CDR1 MDHEN and CDR2 SYDVKM. The CDR3 consists of 15 residues. V was pared by 6 bases and J by 3 bases, with 8 bases of the junction left unmatched. This chain's CDR3 is CASSHWTGEDTEAFF. Written as DNA, the CDR3 is TGTGCCAGCAGCCATTGGACAGGGGAGGACACTGAAGCTTTCTTT.